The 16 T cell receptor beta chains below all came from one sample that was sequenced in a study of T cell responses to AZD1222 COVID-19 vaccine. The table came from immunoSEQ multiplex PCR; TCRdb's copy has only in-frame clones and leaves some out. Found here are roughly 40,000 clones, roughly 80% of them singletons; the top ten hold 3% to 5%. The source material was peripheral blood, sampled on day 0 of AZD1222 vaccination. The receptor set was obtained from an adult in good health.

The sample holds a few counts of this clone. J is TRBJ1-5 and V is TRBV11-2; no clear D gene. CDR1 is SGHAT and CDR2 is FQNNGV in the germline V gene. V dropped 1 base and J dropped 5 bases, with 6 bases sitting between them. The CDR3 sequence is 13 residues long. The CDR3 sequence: CASSLAQDQPQHF. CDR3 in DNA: TGTGCCAGCAGCTTAGCGCAGGATCAGCCCCAGCATTTT.

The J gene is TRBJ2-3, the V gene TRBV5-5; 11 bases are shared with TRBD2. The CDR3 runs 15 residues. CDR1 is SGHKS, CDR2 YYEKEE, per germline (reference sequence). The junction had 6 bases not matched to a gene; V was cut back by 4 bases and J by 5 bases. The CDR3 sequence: CASSPLAGVQDTQYF. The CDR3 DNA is TGTGCCAGCAGCCCACTAGCGGGGGTGCAAGATACGCAGTATTTT.

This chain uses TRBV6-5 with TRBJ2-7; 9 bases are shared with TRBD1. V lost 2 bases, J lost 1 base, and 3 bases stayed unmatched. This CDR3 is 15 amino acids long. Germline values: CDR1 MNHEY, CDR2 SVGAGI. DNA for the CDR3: TGTGCCAGCAGTTACCCGGGACAGGGATCCTACGAGCAGTACTTC. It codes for CASSYPGQGSYEQYF.

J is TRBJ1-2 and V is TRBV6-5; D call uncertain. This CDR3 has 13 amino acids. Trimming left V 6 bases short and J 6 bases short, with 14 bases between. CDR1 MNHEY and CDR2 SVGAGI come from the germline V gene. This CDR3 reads CASSRQGRHGYTF. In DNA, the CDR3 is TGTGCCAGCAGCCGCCAAGGCCGCCATGGCTACACCTTC.

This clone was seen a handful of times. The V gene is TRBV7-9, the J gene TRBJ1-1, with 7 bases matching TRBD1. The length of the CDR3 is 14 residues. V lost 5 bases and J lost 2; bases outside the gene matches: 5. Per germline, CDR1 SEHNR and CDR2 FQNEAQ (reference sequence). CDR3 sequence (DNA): TGTGCCAGCAGCCACGGACAGGCTAACACTGAAGCTTTCTTT. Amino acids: CASSHGQANTEAFF.

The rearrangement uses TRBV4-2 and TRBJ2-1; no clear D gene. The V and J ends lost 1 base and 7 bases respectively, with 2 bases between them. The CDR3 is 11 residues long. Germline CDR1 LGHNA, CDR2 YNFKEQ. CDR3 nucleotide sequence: TGTGCCAGCAGCCAAGTGAATGAGCAGTTCTTC. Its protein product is CASSQVNEQFF.

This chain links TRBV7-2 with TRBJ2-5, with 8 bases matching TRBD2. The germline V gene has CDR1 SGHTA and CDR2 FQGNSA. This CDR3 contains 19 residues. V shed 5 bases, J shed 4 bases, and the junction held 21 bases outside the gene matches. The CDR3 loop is CASSPPGSGGRAIPETQYF. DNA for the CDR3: TGTGCCAGCAGCCCCCCGGGAAGCGGGGGTAGGGCTATCCCAGAGACCCAGTACTTC.

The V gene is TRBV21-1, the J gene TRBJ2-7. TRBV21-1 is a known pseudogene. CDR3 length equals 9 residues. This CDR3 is CASSKGTSF. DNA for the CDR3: TGTGCCAGCAGCAAAGGGACCTCTTTC.

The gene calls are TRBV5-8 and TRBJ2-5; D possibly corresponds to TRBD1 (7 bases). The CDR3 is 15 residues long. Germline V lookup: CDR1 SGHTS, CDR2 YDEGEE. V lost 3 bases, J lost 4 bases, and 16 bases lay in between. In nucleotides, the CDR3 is TGTGCCAGCAGCTACGAGACAGGGCGGGGAGAGACCCAGTACTTC. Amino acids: CASSYETGRGETQYF.

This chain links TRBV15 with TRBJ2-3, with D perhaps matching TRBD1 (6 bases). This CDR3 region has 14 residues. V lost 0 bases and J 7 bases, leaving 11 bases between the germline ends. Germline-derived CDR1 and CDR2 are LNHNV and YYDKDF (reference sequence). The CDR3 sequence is CATSRDKGEYTQYF. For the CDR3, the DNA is TGTGCCACCAGCAGAGATAAGGGGGAGTATACGCAGTATTTT.

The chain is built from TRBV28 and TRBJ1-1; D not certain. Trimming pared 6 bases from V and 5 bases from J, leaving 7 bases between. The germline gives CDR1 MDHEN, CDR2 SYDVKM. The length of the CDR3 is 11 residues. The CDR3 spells CASSGETEAFF. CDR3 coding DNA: TGTGCCAGCAGCGGGGAGACTGAAGCTTTCTTT. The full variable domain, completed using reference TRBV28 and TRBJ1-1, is DVKVTQSSRYLVKRTGEKVFLECVQDMDHENMFWYRQDPGLGLRLIYFSYDVKMKEKGDIPEGYSVSREKKERFSLILESASTNQTSMYLCASSGETEAFFGQGTRLTVV.

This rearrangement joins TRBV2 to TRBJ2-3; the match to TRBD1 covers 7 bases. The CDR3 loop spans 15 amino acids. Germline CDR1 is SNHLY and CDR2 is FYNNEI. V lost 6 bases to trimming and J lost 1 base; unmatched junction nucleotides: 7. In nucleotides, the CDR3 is TGTGCCAGCAGGCTCAGGGGGTCGGGCACAGATACGCAGTATTTT. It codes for CASRLRGSGTDTQYF. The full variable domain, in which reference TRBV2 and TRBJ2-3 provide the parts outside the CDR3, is EPEVTQTPSHQVTQMGQEVILRCVPISNHLYFYWYRQILGQKVEFLVSFYNNEISEKSEIFDDQFSVERPDGSNFTLKIRSTKLEDSAMYFCASRLRGSGTDTQYFGPGTRLTVL.

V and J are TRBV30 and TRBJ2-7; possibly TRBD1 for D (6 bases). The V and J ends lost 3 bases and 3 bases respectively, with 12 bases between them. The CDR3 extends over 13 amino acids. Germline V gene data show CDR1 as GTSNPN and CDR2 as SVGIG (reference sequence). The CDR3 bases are TGTGCCTGGAGGGTCACAGGGAACTACGAGCAGTACTTC. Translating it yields CAWRVTGNYEQYF.

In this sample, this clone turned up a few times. This CDR3 reads CASSLGGEGTDTQYF. Here the CDR3 DNA reads TGCGCCAGCAGCTTGGGTGGGGAGGGCACAGATACGCAGTATTTT. This sequence joins TRBV5-1 and TRBJ2-3, with TRBD2 as a possible D gene (6 bases). Germline V CDR1 and CDR2: SGHRS, YFSETQ. The length of the CDR3 is 15 residues. The V end was cut by 0 bases, the J end by 1 base, with 9 bases between.

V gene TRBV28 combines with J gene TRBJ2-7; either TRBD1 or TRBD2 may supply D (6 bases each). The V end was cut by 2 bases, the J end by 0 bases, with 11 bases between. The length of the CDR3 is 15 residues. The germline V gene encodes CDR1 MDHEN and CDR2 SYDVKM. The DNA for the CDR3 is TGTGCCAGCAGTTTAGGGGGGCGACTCTCCTACGAGCAGTACTTC. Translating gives CASSLGGRLSYEQYF.

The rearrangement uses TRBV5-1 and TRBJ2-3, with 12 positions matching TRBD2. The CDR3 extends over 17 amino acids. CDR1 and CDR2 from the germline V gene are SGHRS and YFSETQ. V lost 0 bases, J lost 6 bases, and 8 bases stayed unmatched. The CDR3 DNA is TGCGCCAGCAGCTTGGTGGCTAGCGGGGGGGCCGGGGATACGCAGTATTTT. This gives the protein CASSLVASGGAGDTQYF.